The 22 T cell receptor beta chains given below trace back to one sample, sequenced in a study of T cells in localized non-small cell lung cancer. Assay used: immunoSEQ multiplex PCR; TCRdb lists only in-frame clones, some missing. There are several thousand clones in the sample; roughly 15% occur only once, and around 4.8% lies in the top ten. This specimen consisted of normal lung tissue next to the tumor, obtained before any cancer treatment. The receptors originated from an older male donor with stage II squamous cell lung carcinoma.

This clone was counted between two and nine times. This rearrangement joins TRBV10-3 to TRBJ2-1, with 10 bases matching TRBD2. V lost 2 bases, J lost 7 bases, and 17 bases stayed unmatched. The germline V gene has CDR1 ENHRY and CDR2 SYGVKD. The CDR3 is 19 amino acids. The CDR3 loop is CAISEPKGSGRTAGNEQFF. CDR3 nucleotide sequence: TGTGCCATCAGTGAGCCCAAAGGTAGCGGGAGGACGGCTGGGAATGAGCAGTTCTTC.

With regard to this clone: An end of the junction does not agree with germline; a read error may underlie this. The chain links TRBV23-1 to TRBJ1-2; no definite D call. TRBV23-1 is noted as an ORF with a role that remains uncertain. The CDR3 extends over 13 amino acids. The CDR3 region is CASSQWASYGYTF. The CDR3 DNA reads TGCGCCAGCAGCCAATGGGCGTCCTATGGCTACACCTTC.

Relative to its sample, this clone is medium-sized. V is TRBV11-3 and J is TRBJ2-5; D might be TRBD1 (8 bases). There are 14 residues in the CDR3. Germline-derived CDR1 and CDR2 are SGHNT and YENEEA. The V and J ends lost 4 bases and 5 bases respectively, with 14 bases between them. The CDR3 spells CASSSHRGGETQYF. CDR3 in DNA: TGTGCCAGCAGCTCCCACAGGGGGGGCGAGACCCAGTACTTC.

This clone was detected a few times. The V and J genes are TRBV11-3 and TRBJ1-1; the D is unclear. The ends were cut back, 0 bases at V and 0 bases at J, with 5 bases in the middle. The CDR3 is 14 amino acids. The germline CDR1 and CDR2 sequences are SGHNT and YENEEA. The CDR3 spells CASSLEAVNTEAFF. The CDR3 DNA follows: TGTGCCAGCAGCTTAGAGGCGGTGAACACTGAAGCTTTCTTT.

This clone was picked up many times. The chain is built from TRBV6-8 and TRBJ2-7, with a possible D match to TRBD2 (6 bases). The CDR3 extends over 13 amino acids. The germline V gene has CDR1 MNHGY and CDR2 SAAAGT. Trimming took off 8 bases at V and 3 bases at J, with 14 bases between the two ends. The CDR3 nucleotides are TGTGCCAGCGGGCCTAGGGGACTCTACGAGCAGTACTTC. Translating gives CASGPRGLYEQYF.

The sample holds a few counts of this clone. J is TRBJ2-2 and V is TRBV19; D not certain. Trimming stripped 4 bases from V and 4 bases from J, with 10 bases between. The CDR3 has 14 amino acids. Looked up from germline, CDR1 is LNHDA and CDR2 is SQIVND (reference sequence). CDR3 DNA sequence: TGTGCCAGTAGTACAAGGGCCCCCACCGGGGAGCTGTTTTTT. The encoded protein is CASSTRAPTGELFF.

This clone rates as medium-sized. The chain carries TRBV6-8 and TRBJ2-3; 9 nucleotides line up with TRBD2. CDR3 length: 15 amino acids. Per the germline V gene, CDR1 is MNHGY and CDR2 is SAAAGT. Losses at the gene ends were 5 bases for V and 3 bases for J; bases not matched to a gene: 6. CDR3 loop: CASSRSGSKTDTQYF. The CDR3 DNA reads TGTGCCAGCAGTCGTAGCGGGAGTAAGACAGATACGCAGTATTTT.

This clone has a handful of counts. The chain links TRBV9 to TRBJ1-2; TRBD1 matches at 7 bases. This CDR3 spans 13 amino acids. CDR1 is SGDLS and CDR2 is YYNGEE in the germline V gene. V shed 5 bases, J shed 3 bases, and the junction held 4 bases outside the gene matches. The CDR3 loop reads CASSLGQHYGYTF. The CDR3 bases are TGTGCCAGCAGTTTGGGACAGCACTATGGCTACACCTTC.

This chain joins TRBV6-8 and TRBJ2-7, with 9 bases fitting TRBD2. The CDR3 has 15 amino acids. V shed 4 bases and J 5 bases; nucleotides not matched to a gene: 9. The germline gives CDR1 MNHGY, CDR2 SAAAGT. The DNA of the CDR3 is TGTGCCAGCAGTTGGCGACTAGCGGCGACGGACGAGCAGTACTTC. It is translated as CASSWRLAATDEQYF.

This clone is labeled medium-sized. The chain is built from TRBV11-3 and TRBJ2-2, with 10 nucleotides matching TRBD2. The V segment lost 1 base and the J segment 11 bases; nucleotides outside the gene matches: 13. The CDR3 is 17 residues long. Germline-derived CDR1 and CDR2 are SGHNT and YENEEA. This CDR3 is CASSLVGAGLAVPELFF. The CDR3 coding sequence is TGTGCCAGCAGCTTAGTGGGAGCCGGACTAGCGGTTCCCGAGCTGTTTTTT.

The gene calls are TRBV15 and TRBJ1-5; 9 nucleotides line up with TRBD1. The CDR3 totals 19 residues. The V segment lost 5 bases and the J segment 2 bases; nucleotides outside the gene matches: 16. The germline gives CDR1 LNHNV, CDR2 YYDKDF (reference sequence). The CDR3, as DNA: TGTGCCACCAGCGGGACCTGGACAGGGGCTGATTCGCGCAATCAGCCCCAGCATTTT. Its protein is CATSGTWTGADSRNQPQHF.

This CDR3 reads CASSFPGQQETQYF. The CDR3 nucleotides are TGTGCCAGCAGCTTCCCGGGACAGCAAGAGACCCAGTACTTC. The chain employs TRBV11-3 and TRBJ2-5; 7 bases align to TRBD1. Germline CDR1 and CDR2: SGHNT and YENEEA. The CDR3 has 14 residues. V was clipped by 3 bases and J by 2 bases; unmatched bases: 3.

This clone is medium-sized (0.01 to 0.1%) in the sample. This sequence joins TRBV6-8 and TRBJ1-1; 11 bases are shared with TRBD1. Germline CDR1 and CDR2: MNHGY and SAAAGT. The ends lost 6 bases at V and 5 bases at J; junction bases unmatched: 5. CDR3 length: 14 amino acids. CDR3 sequence reads: CASRLGTGGTEAFF. The DNA of the CDR3 is TGTGCCAGCAGACTAGGGACAGGGGGAACTGAAGCTTTCTTT.

This clone came up a few times. CDR3: CASKSVTGELFF. CDR3 nucleotides: TGTGCCAGCAAGAGCGTAACCGGGGAGCTGTTTTTT. The chain uses TRBV6-8 and TRBJ2-2; no definite D call. This CDR3 comprises 12 residues. Trimming cost V 7 bases and J 5 bases, with 8 bases left between them. Germline-derived CDR1 and CDR2 are MNHGY and SAAAGT.

This clone showed up just a few times. The chain recombines TRBV6-8 with TRBJ1-3; 9 bases map to TRBD1. The V gene's germline CDR1 is MNHGY and CDR2 SAAAGT. CDR3 length equals 17 residues. The ends lost 4 bases at V and 2 bases at J; junction bases unmatched: 9. The DNA of the CDR3 is TGTGCCAGCAGTTCCGGTCCGGGACAGGGACCTGGAAACACCATATATTTT. It is translated as CASSSGPGQGPGNTIYF.

Only a few counts were recorded for this clone. The gene calls are TRBV6-8 and TRBJ2-2; D unresolved. The CDR3 is made up of 12 amino acids. Per the germline V gene, CDR1 is MNHGY and CDR2 is SAAAGT. The germline V and J ends were trimmed by 8 bases and 5 bases, with 9 bases remaining between them. CDR3 nucleotides: TGTGCCAGCTCTACTGTAACCGGGGAGCTGTTTTTT. As protein: CASSTVTGELFF.

This sequence joins TRBV6-8 and TRBJ1-2; D remains ambiguous. CDR3 size: 16 residues. Trimming removed 2 bases at V and 3 bases at J, with 16 bases between. Germline loops: CDR1 MNHGY, CDR2 SAAAGT. The CDR3 is CASSYDGPPSYYGYTF. CDR3 nucleotides: TGTGCCAGCAGTTACGATGGACCGCCTAGCTACTATGGCTACACCTTC.

Judged by abundance, this clone is medium-sized. The rearrangement links TRBV28 to TRBJ2-5; either TRBD1 or TRBD2 may fit D (5 bases each). Germline CDR1 reads MDHEN; CDR2 reads SYDVKM. This CDR3 comprises 15 residues. Trimming cost V 7 bases and J 2 bases, with 17 bases left between them. Here the CDR3 reads CASTMGVLFQETQYF. The CDR3 nucleotides read TGTGCCAGCACGATGGGGGTGCTCTTTCAAGAGACCCAGTACTTC.

The V gene is TRBV6-8, the J gene TRBJ2-1; 9 nucleotides match TRBD1. V lost 10 bases and J lost 4; bases outside the gene matches: 11. CDR3 size: 15 residues. CDR1 and CDR2 from the germline V gene are MNHGY and SAAAGT. CDR3 region: CAISGPGQGYNEQFF. The CDR3 DNA reads TGTGCCATCAGCGGACCGGGACAGGGTTACAATGAGCAGTTCTTC.

This clone was seen a handful of times. This chain connects TRBV28 to TRBJ2-7, with 10 bases that match TRBD1. After removal of 6 bases from V and 3 bases from J, the junction contained 8 bases not matched to a gene. The CDR3 has 15 amino acids. Germline V lookup: CDR1 MDHEN, CDR2 SYDVKM. CDR3 bases: TGTGCCAGCAGGCGAACGGGACAGGGGCTCTACGAGCAGTACTTC. Residues: CASRRTGQGLYEQYF. Variable domain in full (rest from reference TRBV28 and TRBJ2-7): DVKVTQSSRYLVKRTGEKVFLECVQDMDHENMFWYRQDPGLGLRLIYFSYDVKMKEKGDIPEGYSVSREKKERFSLILESASTNQTSMYLCASRRTGQGLYEQYFGPGTRLTVT.

This clone has ten or more counts. CDR3 sequence: CASSRDRGTDTQYF. The CDR3 region has the DNA TGTGCCAGCAGCCGAGACAGGGGCACAGATACGCAGTATTTT. The J gene is TRBJ2-3, the V gene TRBV11-3; 7 positions agree with TRBD1. The V gene's germline CDR1 is SGHNT and CDR2 YENEEA. V dropped 5 bases and J dropped 1; count of bases not matched to a gene: 3. The CDR3 is 14 residues long.

V is TRBV9 and J is TRBJ2-7, with a possible D match to TRBD2 (5 bases). Between the trimmed V and J ends, which lost 0 bases and 5 bases, there was a span of 15 bases. Germline V gene lookup returns CDR1 SGDLS and CDR2 YYNGEE. CDR3 length: 15 amino acids. The CDR3 DNA reads TGTGCCAGCAGCGTAGGAGGTCTAGCTACAGACGAGCAGTACTTC. Translated, it gives CASSVGGLATDEQYF.